This T cell receptor beta chain stems from a study of blood T cell repertoires in COVID-19. Study details: Samples of COVID-19 (acute and convalescent) were obtained from the United States, Italy and Spain. The cDNA or gDNA used as material had been derived from T cells, B-cell-depleted T cells, or PBMCs.

This clone is a singleton in its sample. The CDR3 totals 14 residues. Trimming removed 7 bases at V and 4 bases at J, with 14 bases between. In germline, CDR1 is MDHEN, CDR2 SYDVKM. Per the original methods: Reference gene primer amplification in the assay estimated nucleated cell counts. Assay: immunoSEQ multiplex PCR; the TCRdb copy retains only in-frame clones and omits some. V and J calls and clone size are given by that table; D and trimming were obtained from the DNA. The repertoire has under 250,000 clones, roughly 80% of them found once; the top ten carry around 2.5%. The sequence came from a woman between 65 and 79 years old with active or convalescent COVID-19. V gene TRBV28 combines with J gene TRBJ2-1; possible D gene TRBD2, 6 bases. The sample was peripheral blood. CDR3 in amino acids: CASKELAVYNEQFF. The CDR3 nucleotides read TGTGCCAGCAAGGAACTAGCAGTTTACAATGAGCAGTTCTTC.